The 5 T cell receptor beta chains given below trace back to one sample, sequenced in a study of cytomegalovirus exposure and HLA in healthy donors. The PCR contained 60 Vbeta and 13 Jbeta primers. Here immunoSEQ multiplex PCR was the method, and the copy in TCRdb shows in-frame clones only, minus some. The top ten hold under 3% of the sample, which has about 52,000 clones, approximately 70% seen once. What was sequenced was PBMCs. These receptor sequences come from a man younger than 35 in good health and CMV-seronegative.

The genes are TRBV6-6 and TRBJ1-5; D remains ambiguous. The germline V gene encodes CDR1 MNHNY and CDR2 SVGAGI (reference sequence). Trimming took 0 bases from V and 7 from J, leaving 13 bases between them. This CDR3 is built from 15 residues. The CDR3 region has the DNA TGTGCCAGCAGTTACTCCGGCCGCGGGGAGCAGCCCCAGCATTTT. Translated: CASSYSGRGEQPQHF.

The table lists this clone with a few counts. The chain couples TRBV2 to TRBJ1-1, with TRBD1 matching over 8 bases. The CDR3 runs 13 residues. Germline CDR1 is SNHLY and CDR2 is FYNNEI. Germline trimming cut 9 bases from V and 5 bases from J; bases unmatched to any gene: 8. In nucleotides, the CDR3 is TGTGCCAGTTCAAACAGGGGGGGAACTGAAGCTTTCTTT. Amino acids: CASSNRGGTEAFF.

CDR3 in amino acids: CATSRVIPGNTEAFF. CDR3 in DNA: TGTGCCACCAGCAGAGTAATTCCAGGGAACACTGAAGCTTTCTTT. V usage is TRBV15 and J usage is TRBJ1-1, with D unresolved. The germline CDR1 and CDR2 sequences are LNHNV and YYDKDF (reference sequence). Trimming removed 1 base from V and 1 base from J, with 10 bases in between. CDR3 length: 15 residues.

CDR3 region: CASSQYTGSANTGELFF. The CDR3 coding sequence is TGTGCCAGCAGCCAGTACACGGGAAGTGCCAACACCGGGGAGCTGTTTTTT. This sequence joins TRBV4-2 and TRBJ2-2, with D tentatively TRBD2 (5 bases). The CDR3 totals 17 residues. The V gene's germline CDR1 is LGHNA and CDR2 YNFKEQ. Trimming pared 3 bases from V and 2 bases from J, leaving 16 bases between.

This sequence joins TRBV30 and TRBJ1-4; D perhaps matches TRBD1 (5 bases). Deletions cut 0 bases from V and 7 bases from J, with 15 bases between. The CDR3 extends over 15 amino acids. Germline assignment: CDR1 GTSNPN and CDR2 SVGIG (reference sequence). The CDR3 is CAWSVTARRGEKLFF. CDR3 in DNA: TGTGCCTGGAGTGTGACAGCCCGAAGGGGTGAAAAACTGTTTTTT.